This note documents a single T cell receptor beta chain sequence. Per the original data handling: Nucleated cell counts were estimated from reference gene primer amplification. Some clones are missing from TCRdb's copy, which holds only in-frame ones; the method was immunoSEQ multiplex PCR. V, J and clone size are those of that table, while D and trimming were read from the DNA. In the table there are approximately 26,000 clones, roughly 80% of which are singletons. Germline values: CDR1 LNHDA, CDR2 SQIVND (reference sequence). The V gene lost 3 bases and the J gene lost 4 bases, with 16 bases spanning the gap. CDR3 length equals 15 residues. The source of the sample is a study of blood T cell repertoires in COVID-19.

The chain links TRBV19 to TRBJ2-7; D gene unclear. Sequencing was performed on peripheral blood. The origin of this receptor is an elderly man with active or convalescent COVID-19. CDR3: CASSILGTDTYEQYF. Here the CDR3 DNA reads TGTGCCAGTAGTATTCTCGGAACAGACACTTACGAGCAGTACTTC.